This is a list of T cell receptor beta chains from one sample in a study of CD8 T cells in Susac syndrome. TCRdb itself ran the immunoSEQ multiplex PCR reads through MiXCR, one entry per CDR3 protein. In the table there are about 25,000 distinct CDR3 sequences, about 93% of which are singletons. Sequenced sample: CD8+ T cells from PBMCs. The receptors shown here come from a human donor in good health. Each CDR3 is given with its conserved first and last residue. The D gene is left open where the match is weak.

d_gene,j_gene,v_gene,len,CDR3aa
NA,TRBJ2-3,TRBV11-2,15,CASSSRLYGADTQYF
NA,TRBJ1-1,TRBV4-1,14,CASSQEGGSPEAFF
NA,TRBJ1-6,TRBV12-3/TRBV12-4,12,CASSTPNSPLHF
TRBD2,TRBJ2-7,TRBV7-6,12,CASGYGGYEQYF
TRBD1,TRBJ1-5,TRBV12-3/TRBV12-4,16,CASSFYLGQGNQPQHF
TRBD2,TRBJ2-3,TRBV4-1,18,CASSQEVAGGPGTDTQYF
TRBD1,TRBJ1-3,TRBV25-1,14,CASTGTGSENTIYF
NA,TRBJ2-2,TRBV11-3,16,CASSLKGGANTGELFF
NA,TRBJ2-1,TRBV23-1,15,CASSQEGLGEDEQFF
NA,TRBJ2-2,TRBV10-3,11,CATTETGELFF
NA,TRBJ1-1,TRBV19,12,CASSYRLTEAFF
TRBD1,TRBJ1-1,TRBV29-1,14,CSVRVNRGNTEAFF
NA,TRBJ1-1,TRBV20-1,11,CSARDYTEAFF